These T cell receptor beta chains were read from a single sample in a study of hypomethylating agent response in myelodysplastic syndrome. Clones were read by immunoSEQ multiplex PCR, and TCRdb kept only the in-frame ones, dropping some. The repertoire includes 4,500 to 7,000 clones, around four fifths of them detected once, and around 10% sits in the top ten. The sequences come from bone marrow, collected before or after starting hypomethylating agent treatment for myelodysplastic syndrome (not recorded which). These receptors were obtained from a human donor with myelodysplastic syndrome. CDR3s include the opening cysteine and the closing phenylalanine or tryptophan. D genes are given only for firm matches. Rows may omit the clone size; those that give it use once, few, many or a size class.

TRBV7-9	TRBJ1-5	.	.	TGTGCCAGCAGCTCCGCACAGGCGGGTCAGCCCCAGCATTTT	CASSSAQAGQPQHF
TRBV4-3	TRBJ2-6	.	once	TGCGCCAGCAGCCAAGATCGGACAAGGCCTGGGGCCAACGTCCTGACTTTC	CASSQDRTRPGANVLTF
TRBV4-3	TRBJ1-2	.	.	TGCGCCAGCAGCCAAGATAGAGGACAGTTATATGGCTACACCTTC	CASSQDRGQLYGYTF
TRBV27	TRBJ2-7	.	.	TGTGCCAGCAGTTTGGACAGACCTGGAGAGCAGTACTTC	CASSLDRPGEQYF
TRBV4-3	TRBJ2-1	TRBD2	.	TGCGCCAGCAGCCAAGGCGGGGGGCTGGTCGATGAGCAGTTCTTC	CASSQGGGLVDEQFF
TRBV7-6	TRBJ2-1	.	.	TGTGCCAGCAGCCCCCGGGCGGGCGATGAGCAGTTCTTC	CASSPRAGDEQFF
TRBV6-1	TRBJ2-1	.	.	TGTGCCAGCTCGCAGAGGGAGTCCTCCTACAATGAGCAGTTCTTC	CASSQRESSYNEQFF
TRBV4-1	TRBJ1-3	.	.	TGCGCCAGCAGCGGGGGACTCCTTGGAAACACCATATATTTT	CASSGGLLGNTIYF
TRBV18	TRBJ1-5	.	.	TGTGCCAGCTCACCCGCGGATAGCAATCAGCCCCAGCATTTT	CASSPADSNQPQHF
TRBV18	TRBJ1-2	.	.	TGTGCCAGCTCACCACCGCTGAAAAACTATGGCTACACCTTC	CASSPPLKNYGYTF
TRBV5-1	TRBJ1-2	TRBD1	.	TGCGCCAGCAGCTTACAGGGGGGAAGCGTCTATGGCTACACCTTC	CASSLQGGSVYGYTF
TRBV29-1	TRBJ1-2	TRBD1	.	TGCAGCGTTAGCGGGACAGCTACTAACTATGGCTACACCTTC	CSVSGTATNYGYTF
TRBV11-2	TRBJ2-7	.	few	TGTGCCAGCAGCTTAGATGGGCTACCGCAGTACTTC	CASSLDGLPQYF
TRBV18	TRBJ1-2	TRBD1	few	TGTGCCAGCAACAGGGGCGAGAACTATGGCTACACCTTC	CASNRGENYGYTF
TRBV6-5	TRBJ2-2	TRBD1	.	TGTGCCAGCAGGAAACAGGGGGACACCGGGGAGCTGTTTTTT	CASRKQGDTGELFF
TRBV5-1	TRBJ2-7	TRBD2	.	TGCGCCAGCAGCCCGCGGGGGGGCGTCCTCTCCTACGAGCAGTACTTC	CASSPRGGVLSYEQYF
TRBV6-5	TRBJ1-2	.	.	TGTGCCAGCAGTTACGTAGGCGGGACCTATGGCTACACCTTC	CASSYVGGTYGYTF
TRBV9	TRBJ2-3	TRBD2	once	TGTGCCAGCAGCCCCCCGGCGGGGGGGACGACAGATACGCAGTATTTT	CASSPPAGGTTDTQYF
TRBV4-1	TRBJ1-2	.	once	TGCGCCAGCAGCTCATACAGTGATGGCTACACCTTC	CASSSYSDGYTF
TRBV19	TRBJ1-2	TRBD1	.	TGTGCCACCGAGAGAGGGGGTAGGGGGCATGGCTACACCTTC	CATERGGRGHGYTF
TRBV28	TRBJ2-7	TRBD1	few	TGTGCCAGTAGGGGATCCGGGACAGGGGGGATCGAGCAGTACTTC	CASRGSGTGGIEQYF
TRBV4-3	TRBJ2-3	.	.	TGCGCCAGCTCTAAGTTAGTATTGGATACGCAGTATTTT	CASSKLVLDTQYF
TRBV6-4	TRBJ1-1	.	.	TGTGCCAGCAGTGAGGTCGCCTGGGACACTGAAGCTTTCTTT	CASSEVAWDTEAFF
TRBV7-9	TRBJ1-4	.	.	TGTGCCAGCAGCTTCTTGGGGGCAACTAATGAAAAACTGTTTTTT	CASSFLGATNEKLFF
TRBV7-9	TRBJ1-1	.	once	TGTGCCAGCAGCGAATTCAGGGTGAACACTGAAGCTTTCTTT	CASSEFRVNTEAFF
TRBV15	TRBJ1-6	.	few	TGTGCCACCAGCAGAGGGGGAGGTCACTCACCCCTCCACTTT	CATSRGGGHSPLHF
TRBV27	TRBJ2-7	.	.	TGTGCCAGCACCAGAAGGATAGGGGACGACAGACGACCCTACGAGCAGTACTTC	CASTRRIGDDRRPYEQYF
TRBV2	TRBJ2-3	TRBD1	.	TGTGCCAGCAGTGCGCTTGGACAGGGGTTAGATACGCAGTATTTT	CASSALGQGLDTQYF
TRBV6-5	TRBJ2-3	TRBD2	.	TGTGCCAGCAGTTACCAGGGCGGGGGGGTTACGCAGTATTTT	CASSYQGGGVTQYF
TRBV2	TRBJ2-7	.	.	TGTGCCACCTCCCGTAGGGCTTGGGAGCAGTACTTC	CATSRRAWEQYF
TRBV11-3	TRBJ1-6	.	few	TGTGCCAGCAGCTTAGATTGGCAGGGAGACAATTCACCCCTCCACTTT	CASSLDWQGDNSPLHF
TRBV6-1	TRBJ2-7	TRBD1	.	TGTGCCAGCAGGGCGACAGGGCCCTACGAGCAGTACTTC	CASRATGPYEQYF
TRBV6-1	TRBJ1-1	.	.	TGTGCCAGCGAGTTTGAAGCTTTCTTT	CASEFEAFF
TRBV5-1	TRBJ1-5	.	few	TGCGCCAGCAGCTTGGAGGGGACCAATCAGCCCCAGCATTTT	CASSLEGTNQPQHF
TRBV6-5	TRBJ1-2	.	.	TGTGCCAGCAAGCCAAGCGGGACTCCGTATCATGGCTACACCTTC	CASKPSGTPYHGYTF
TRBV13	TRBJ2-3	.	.	TGTGCCAGCAGCTTAAAGGCGGAGGGAGTTTTCGATACGCAGTATTTT	CASSLKAEGVFDTQYF
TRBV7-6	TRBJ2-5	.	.	TGTGCCAGCAGCTTCGTTGTGGGGGGAGAGACCCAGTACTTC	CASSFVVGGETQYF
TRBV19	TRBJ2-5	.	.	TGTGCCAGTAGGAGACAGGAAATGGAGACCCAGTACTTC	CASRRQEMETQYF
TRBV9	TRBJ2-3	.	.	TGTGCCAGCAGCGTAGCTAGCACAGATACGCAGTATTTT	CASSVASTDTQYF
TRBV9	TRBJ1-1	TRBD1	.	TGTGCCAGCAGCGTAGAGGGACAGCTGAACACTGAAGCTTTCTTT	CASSVEGQLNTEAFF
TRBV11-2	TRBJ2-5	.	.	TGTGCCAGCAGCTTGGGTGGGGTAGAGACCCAGTACTTC	CASSLGGVETQYF